Following are 10 T cell receptor beta chains from one sample sequenced in a study of T-cell reconstitution after alpha-beta-depleted transplantation in children. Preparing the TCRbeta library involved the use of unique molecular identifiers. TCRdb used MiXCR to reprocess the PCR reads, holding one entry per CDR3 protein. The sample holds approximately 980,000 distinct CDR3 sequences, about 30% seen once. The sequenced sample was PBMCs, mostly from graft donor cells, obtained 360 days after TCRalphabeta/CD19-depleted stem cell transplant. Source of these receptors: a boy younger than two who had a stem cell transplant for SCID, so the T cells may come from the graft donor.

The chain is built from TRBV7-2 and TRBJ2-5; possibly TRBD1 for D (8 bases). The CDR3 sequence is 15 residues long. The V gene lost 5 bases and the J gene lost 5 bases, with 18 bases spanning the gap. Per germline, CDR1 SGHTA and CDR2 FQGNSA. This chain's CDR3 is CASSVTGGGLETQYF. Written as DNA, the CDR3 is TGTGCCAGCAGCGTAACAGGGGGGGGGTTGGAGACCCAGTACTTC.

The CDR3 is CASSWEGPNIGEQYF. The CDR3 DNA reads TGTGCCAGCAGTTGGGAGGGGCCCAACATCGGCGAGCAGTACTTC. The V and J genes are TRBV6-5 and TRBJ2-7; TRBD2 agrees at 7 bases. Trimming cost V 4 bases and J 6 bases; bases outside gene matches: 12. The germline V gene encodes CDR1 MNHEY and CDR2 SVGAGI. CDR3 length: 15 amino acids.

The count of this clonotype is one. This chain connects TRBV2 to TRBJ1-5; TRBD1 matches at 9 bases. The CDR3 loop spans 14 amino acids. V shed 5 bases, J shed 7 bases, and the junction held 6 bases outside the gene matches. Germline CDR1 and CDR2: SNHLY and FYNNEI. CDR3 nucleotide sequence: TGTGCCAGCAGTTATGGACAGGGGAGGCAGCCCCAGCATTTT. This sequence encodes CASSYGQGRQPQHF.

The CDR3 nucleotides read TGTGCCAGCAGTGAATCCGGGGTCGATGCAGATACGCAGTATTTT. It yields the protein CASSESGVDADTQYF. The rearrangement joins TRBV2 to TRBJ2-3, with D perhaps matching TRBD2 (5 bases). This CDR3 is built from 15 residues. Trimming removed 2 bases at V and 4 bases at J, with 13 bases between. Germline CDR1 and CDR2: SNHLY and FYNNEI.

There are a few counts of this clonotype. The chain joins TRBV19 to TRBJ1-5; D is undetermined. Trimming shortened V by 6 bases and J by 12 bases, and 24 bases separated the two germline ends. The CDR3 runs to 15 residues. Per the germline V gene, CDR1 is LNHDA and CDR2 is SQIVND (reference sequence). CDR3 nucleotide sequence: TGTGCCAGTAGCCACGACCGAGGGTCTAGGCGGGTCCAGCATTTT. This translates into CASSHDRGSRRVQHF.

This clonotype occurred a few times. The gene calls are TRBV27 and TRBJ1-6; D might be TRBD1 (5 bases). Germline CDR1 MNHEY, CDR2 SMNVEV (reference sequence). There are 15 residues in the CDR3. Between the trimmed V and J ends, which lost 3 bases and 10 bases, there was a span of 16 bases. The CDR3 region has the DNA TGTGCCAGCAGTTTTAGGGGCAGGGAAGAATCACCCCTCCACTTT. Translation: CASSFRGREESPLHF.

The CDR3 nucleotides read TGTGCCAGCAGCGGCCGGGGACAGGGCCCCTATGGCTACACCTTC. Encoded protein: CASSGRGQGPYGYTF. The rearrangement links TRBV28 to TRBJ1-2, with 9 nucleotides matching TRBD1. This CDR3 region has 15 residues. With 6 bases clipped from V and 4 bases from J, the junction kept 9 bases outside the gene matches. Germline values: CDR1 MDHEN, CDR2 SYDVKM.

This clonotype showed up many times. The rearrangement links TRBV7-9 to TRBJ2-1; D unresolved. The V end was cut by 9 bases, the J end by 0 bases, with 9 bases between. The CDR3 spans 13 residues. Germline CDR1 SEHNR, CDR2 FQNEAQ (reference sequence). The CDR3 sequence is CASYQSSYNEQFF. For the CDR3, the DNA is TGTGCCAGTTACCAGAGCTCCTACAATGAGCAGTTCTTC.

The sample holds a few counts of this clonotype. In DNA, the CDR3 is TGTGCCACCAGCAGAGATCCCGGGGAAGAGACCCAGTACTTC. It codes for CATSRDPGEETQYF. The V call is TRBV15, the J call TRBJ2-5, with D possibly being TRBD2 (5 bases). V was pared by 0 bases and J by 3 bases, with 8 bases between. Germline assignment: CDR1 LNHNV and CDR2 YYDKDF (reference sequence). The CDR3 extends over 14 amino acids. Drawing the rest from reference TRBV15 and TRBJ2-5, the complete variable domain is DAMVIQNPRYQVTQFGKPVTLSCSQTLNHNVMYWYQQKSSQAPKLLFHYYDKDFNNEADTPDNFQSRRPNTSFCFLDIRSPGLGDTAMYLCATSRDPGEETQYFGPGTRLLVL.

A few counts support this clonotype. This rearrangement joins TRBV30 to TRBJ1-3; D gene uncertain. The germline V and J ends were trimmed by 2 bases and 2 bases, with 1 base remaining between them. CDR3 length: 11 residues. Per germline, CDR1 GTSNPN and CDR2 SVGIG (reference sequence). The CDR3 protein is CAWSTGNTIYF. CDR3 nucleotide sequence: TGTGCCTGGAGTACTGGAAACACCATATATTTT. Full variable domain (remainder filled in from reference TRBV30 and TRBJ1-3): SQTIHQWPATLVQPVGSPLSLECTVEGTSNPNLYWYRQAAGRGLQLLFYSVGIGQISSEVPQNLSASRPQDRQFILSSKKLLLSDSGFYLCAWSTGNTIYFGEGSWLTVV.